This passage covers 13 T cell receptor beta chains from one sample sequenced in a study of CD8 T cells in Susac syndrome. cDNA came from roughly 0.5 to 1 ug RNA primed by random hexamers. TCRdb fed the immunoSEQ multiplex PCR reads into MiXCR, producing one record per CDR3 protein. The repertoire includes approximately 140,000 distinct CDR3 sequences, roughly 80% of them detected once, and 0.45% to 0.6% sits in the top ten. Sequencing used CD8+ T cells from PBMCs. All receptors come from a human donor with multiple sclerosis.

CDR3 in amino acids: CSARDRYRGYTF. The CDR3 DNA sequence: TGCAGTGCTAGAGATCGGTACCGAGGCTACACCTTC. The chain recombines TRBV20-1 with TRBJ1-2, with no clear D. V shed 0 bases and J shed 8 bases, with 10 bases lying between them. Germline-derived CDR1 and CDR2 are DFQATT and SNEGSKA (reference sequence). The CDR3 is made up of 12 amino acids.

The CDR3 loop reads CASSLDGYYGYTF. As DNA, the CDR3 is TGTGCCAGCAGTTTGGACGGATACTATGGCTACACCTTC. The chain joins TRBV12-3 or TRBV12-4 to TRBJ1-2; D not certain. With 3 bases removed from V and 3 bases from J, the gap between germline ends came to 8 bases. This CDR3 region has 13 residues.

This chain connects TRBV6-1 to TRBJ1-2; D not certain. The V gene lost 2 bases and the J gene lost 5 bases, with 21 bases spanning the gap. The germline V gene encodes CDR1 MNHNS and CDR2 SASEGT. The CDR3 loop spans 17 amino acids. CDR3 in amino acids: CASSELEAPGLRYGYTF. DNA for the CDR3: TGTGCCAGCAGTGAACTCGAGGCACCCGGGCTGCGGTATGGCTACACCTTC.

The chain couples TRBV4-1 to TRBJ2-1; D might be TRBD2 (6 bases). The CDR3 has 13 amino acids. CDR1 and CDR2 from the germline V gene are MGHRA and YSYEKL. V was pared by 4 bases and J by 8 bases, with 12 bases between. The CDR3 DNA follows: TGCGCCAGCAGCCCACGGAGGGATTATGAGCAGTTCTTC. Translated: CASSPRRDYEQFF.

This clonotype was counted between two and nine times. The DNA for the CDR3 is TGCGCCAGCAGCCCATGGACAGGGGGCAATCAGCCCCAGCATTTT. Protein sequence: CASSPWTGGNQPQHF. The chain is built from TRBV4-1 and TRBJ1-5; 9 bases map to TRBD1. CDR3 length: 15 amino acids. The V gene's germline CDR1 is MGHRA and CDR2 YSYEKL. The ends lost 4 bases at V and 2 bases at J; junction bases unmatched: 3.

This sequence joins TRBV7-3 and TRBJ2-1; 9 bases are a match to TRBD1. This CDR3 comprises 16 residues. Germline values: CDR1 SGHTA, CDR2 FQGTGA. The ends lost 5 bases at V and 2 bases at J; junction bases unmatched: 7. CDR3 loop: CASSPHGTGTYNEQFF. The DNA for the CDR3 is TGTGCCAGCAGCCCGCACGGGACAGGGACCTACAATGAGCAGTTCTTC.

This rearrangement joins TRBV9 to TRBJ2-7; TRBD1 matches 10 bases. V dropped 0 bases and J dropped 5; count of bases not matched to a gene: 2. This CDR3 contains 14 residues. Germline V gene lookup returns CDR1 SGDLS and CDR2 YYNGEE. The CDR3 sequence is CASSVGDRGHEQYF. The CDR3 nucleotides read TGTGCCAGCAGCGTAGGGGACAGGGGTCACGAGCAGTACTTC.

This sequence joins TRBV6-5 and TRBJ2-3, with 10 bases identical to TRBD2. The CDR3 length is 20 residues. Germline V gene lookup returns CDR1 MNHEY and CDR2 SVGAGI. V lost 0 bases to trimming and J lost 3 bases; unmatched junction nucleotides: 15. CDR3 sequence: CASSYSRLAGDTLRTDTQYF. The CDR3 DNA is TGTGCCAGCAGTTACTCGCGGCTAGCGGGGGACACCTTAAGAACAGATACGCAGTATTTT.

J is TRBJ2-7 and V is TRBV27; 9 positions match TRBD2. V dropped 6 bases and J dropped 2; count of bases not matched to a gene: 8. This CDR3 spans 15 amino acids. From germline, CDR1 is MNHEY and CDR2 SMNVEV (reference sequence). DNA for the CDR3: TGTGCCAGCAGAGACCTGGGCGGGAGGGCCTACGAGCAGTACGTC. It specifies CASRDLGGRAYEQYV.

This chain connects TRBV18 to TRBJ2-7, with 8 bases identical to TRBD1. Germline assignment: CDR1 KGHSH and CDR2 LQKENI. The CDR3 contains 19 residues. The V and J ends lost 2 bases and 3 bases, in that order; junction bases with no gene match: 18. The CDR3 loop is CASSPMKRQGRIGIYEQYV. In nucleotides, the CDR3 is TGTGCCAGCTCACCAATGAAAAGACAGGGGCGAATAGGAATCTACGAGCAGTACGTC.

The chain is built from TRBV9 and TRBJ2-7; 7 positions match TRBD1. The CDR3 is made up of 16 amino acids. With V trimmed by 3 bases and J by 3 bases, 12 bases remained unmatched. Germline lookup yields CDR1 SGDLS and CDR2 YYNGEE. In nucleotides, the CDR3 is TGTGCCAGCAGCGGAAAACCGGGACAGCCTTTCTACGAGCAGTACTTC. The encoded protein is CASSGKPGQPFYEQYF.

This clonotype was seen only once. The chain joins TRBV7-9 to TRBJ2-1; 8 bases fit TRBD2. The germline V gene has CDR1 SEHNR and CDR2 FQNEAQ (reference sequence). The CDR3 totals 15 residues. Losses at the gene ends were 7 bases for V and 2 bases for J; bases not matched to a gene: 7. The CDR3 reads CASKSQRGTYNEQFF. The CDR3 nucleotides are TGTGCCAGCAAATCGCAGCGGGGGACCTACAATGAGCAGTTCTTC.

In this sample, this clonotype turned up a few times. The CDR3 loop reads CASSVVRGAADTQYF. The CDR3, as DNA: TGTGCCAGCAGCGTAGTCAGGGGCGCGGCAGATACGCAGTATTTT. The chain recombines TRBV9 with TRBJ2-3; TRBD1 might be the D (6 bases). Per the germline V gene, CDR1 is SGDLS and CDR2 is YYNGEE. Deletions cut 0 bases from V and 4 bases from J, with 12 bases between. The CDR3 runs to 15 residues.